The next 14 T cell receptor beta chains were all read from a single sample in a study of molecular identifiers for immune sequencing clone quantification. TCRdb reprocessed the PCR reads via MiXCR and lists one record per CDR3 protein. The table includes approximately 630,000 distinct CDR3 sequences, roughly 27% detected once. Sequenced material: naive CD8+ T cells from blood, with Jurkat cell RNA spiked in. Subset given: FACS-sorted CD8+CD4-CCR7+CD45RA+ naive T cells. The receptors shown here come from a human donor in good health. Some libraries in this study had Jurkat cell RNA spiked in.

The table lists this clonotype with many counts. This chain joins TRBV20-1 and TRBJ2-3, with 11 nucleotides matching TRBD2. The V gene end was trimmed by 4 bases and the J gene end by 6 bases; junction bases not matched to a gene: 12. The CDR3 is 16 residues long. CDR1 DFQATT and CDR2 SNEGSKA come from the germline V gene (reference sequence). This CDR3 reads CSATQGLADPADTQYF. The CDR3 DNA follows: TGCAGTGCTACCCAGGGACTAGCGGACCCTGCGGATACGCAGTATTTT.

This clonotype appeared many times. This chain joins TRBV6-6 and TRBJ1-2; TRBD1 matches at 7 bases. Losses at the gene ends were 7 bases for V and 5 bases for J; bases not matched to a gene: 10. The CDR3 loop spans 14 amino acids. CDR1 and CDR2 (germline): MNHNY, SVGAGI (reference sequence). CDR3 in amino acids: CASTPGTDLYGYTF. The DNA of the CDR3 is TGTGCCAGCACCCCCGGGACAGACTTGTATGGCTACACCTTC.

Of note for this clonotype: A much bigger clone sits one base away, suggesting this may be a read error. The rearrangement links TRBV6-1 to TRBJ1-1; D is undetermined. V gave up 5 bases and J gave up 6 bases, with 10 bases separating them. The CDR3 sequence is 12 residues long. CDR1 MNHNS and CDR2 SASEGT come from the germline V gene. The CDR3 region has the DNA TGTGCCAGCAGTACGAGGCGGGCTGAAGCTTTCTTT. It specifies CASSTRRAEAFF.

Remarks on this clonotype: A much larger clone differs from this one at a single base, so this may be a read error. The chain is built from TRBV9 and TRBJ2-7; TRBD2 is a possible D gene (6 bases). The CDR3 has 15 amino acids. From germline, CDR1 is SGDLS and CDR2 YYNGEE. Trimming pared 0 bases from V and 0 bases from J, leaving 10 bases between. The chain's CDR3 is CASSVGLGGSYEQYF. The CDR3 DNA reads as TGTGCCAGCAGCGTAGGTCTGGGGGGCTCCTACGAGCAGTACTTC.

As concerns this clonotype: A much larger clone lies one base from this, so it may be a read error. The chain has TRBV12-3 or TRBV12-4 and TRBJ2-3; tentative D call: TRBD1 (5 bases). There are 13 residues in the CDR3. Deletions cut 8 bases from V and 8 bases from J, with 17 bases between. CDR3 in DNA: TGTGCCAGCGCCGCCAGTGGGGCAGTTACGCAGTATTTT. Protein product: CASAASGAVTQYF.

J is TRBJ1-2 and V is TRBV6-5; D may be TRBD1 (6 bases). Germline-derived CDR1 and CDR2 are MNHEY and SVGAGI. The CDR3 is 15 amino acids. V was cut by 6 bases and J by 7 bases, with 21 bases left in between. CDR3 residues: CASSYKVDRFAGYTF. The CDR3 nucleotides are TGTGCCAGCAGCTACAAAGTCGACAGGTTTGCTGGCTACACCTTC.

The chain joins TRBV5-5 to TRBJ2-7; TRBD1 agrees at 8 bases. The CDR3 has 16 residues. With 0 bases clipped from V and 1 base from J, the junction kept 6 bases outside the gene matches. Germline CDR1 and CDR2: SGHKS and YYEKEE (reference sequence). The CDR3 loop reads CASSLAQGGISYEQYF. The CDR3 nucleotides read TGTGCCAGCAGCTTGGCACAGGGGGGAATTTCCTACGAGCAGTACTTC.

This clonotype was observed many times. This sequence joins TRBV19 and TRBJ1-5; no clear D. The CDR3 is 14 amino acids. Germline lookup yields CDR1 LNHDA and CDR2 SQIVND (reference sequence). Trimming pared 7 bases from V and 2 bases from J, leaving 12 bases between. CDR3 residues: CASTLVGGNQPQHF. CDR3 DNA: TGTGCCAGTACTCTCGTCGGGGGCAATCAGCCCCAGCATTTT. The variable domain in full, with the rest retrieved from reference TRBV19 and TRBJ1-5, is DGGITQSPKYLFRKEGQNVTLSCEQNLNHDAMYWYRQDPGQGLRLIYYSQIVNDFQKGDIAEGYSVSREKKESFPLTVTSAQKNPTAFYLCASTLVGGNQPQHFGDGTRLSIL.

The chain links TRBV7-9 to TRBJ2-2, with D perhaps matching TRBD1 or TRBD2 (5 bases each). V dropped 5 bases and J dropped 2 bases, with 15 bases sitting between them. CDR1 and CDR2 (germline): SEHNR, FQNEAQ (reference sequence). The CDR3 covers 16 residues. CDR3 coding DNA: TGTGCCAGCAGCGTCAGGTACGGGGCCAACACCGGGGAGCTGTTTTTT. Its translation: CASSVRYGANTGELFF.

On this clonotype: Since a much larger clone is just one base distant, this may be a read error. V usage is TRBV6-5 and J usage is TRBJ2-7; D is undetermined. Germline V CDR1 and CDR2: MNHEY, SVGAGI. Trimming removed 2 bases at V and 7 bases at J, with 12 bases between. The CDR3 extends over 13 amino acids. CDR3 sequence: CASSYDAPGEQYF. The CDR3 region has the DNA TGTGCCAGCAGTTACGACGCCCCAGGAGAGCAGTACTTC.

There are a few counts of this clonotype. This rearrangement joins TRBV27 to TRBJ1-2, with D possibly matching TRBD1 (6 bases). Germline loops: CDR1 MNHEY, CDR2 SMNVEV (reference sequence). The CDR3 extends over 16 amino acids. V lost 0 bases, J lost 4 bases, and 15 bases lay in between. CDR3 DNA sequence: TGTGCCAGCAGTTTATCGAAAGGACAGCCGATCTATGGCTACACCTTC. Translating gives CASSLSKGQPIYGYTF.

Notes on this clonotype: This could be a read error, since a much larger clone is one nucleotide away. This chain joins TRBV7-9 and TRBJ2-5; either TRBD1 or TRBD2 may supply D (6 bases each). V was trimmed by 4 bases and J by 9 bases, leaving 21 bases between them. CDR1 and CDR2 (germline): SEHNR, FQNEAQ (reference sequence). The CDR3 is 15 amino acids. CDR3 in DNA: TGTGCCAGCAGCTCCATCTCGACAGGAAGGGAGGCCCAGTACTTC. It translates to CASSSISTGREAQYF. Based on the CDR3 plus reference TRBV7-9 and TRBJ2-5, the full variable domain is DTGVSQNPRHKITKRGQNVTFRCDPISEHNRLYWYRQTLGQGPEFLTYFQNEAQLEKSRLLSDRFSAERPKGSFSTLEIQRTEQGDSAMYLCASSSISTGREAQYFGPGTRLLVL.

This chain uses TRBV4-3 with TRBJ2-1; D not resolved. There are 13 residues in the CDR3. V lost 2 bases to trimming and J lost 4 bases, with 6 bases between them. Germline assignment: CDR1 LGHNA and CDR2 YSLEER. CDR3 DNA sequence: TGCGCCAGCAGCCAACTTACTTACAATGAGCAGTTCTTC. It translates to CASSQLTYNEQFF.

Comment on this clonotype: Since the CDR3 does not end with the conserved phenylalanine or tryptophan, this likely comes from a read error. V and J are TRBV28 and TRBJ2-5; the match to TRBD1 covers 8 bases. The germline V gene has CDR1 MDHEN and CDR2 SYDVKM. Trimming at V came to 2 bases and at J to 2 bases, leaving 7 bases not matched to a gene. The CDR3 is made up of 16 amino acids. CDR3 nucleotide sequence: TGTGCCAGCAGTTTAATGGACAGGGCGTCGCAAGAGACCCAGTACTCC. This codes for CASSLMDRASQETQYS.